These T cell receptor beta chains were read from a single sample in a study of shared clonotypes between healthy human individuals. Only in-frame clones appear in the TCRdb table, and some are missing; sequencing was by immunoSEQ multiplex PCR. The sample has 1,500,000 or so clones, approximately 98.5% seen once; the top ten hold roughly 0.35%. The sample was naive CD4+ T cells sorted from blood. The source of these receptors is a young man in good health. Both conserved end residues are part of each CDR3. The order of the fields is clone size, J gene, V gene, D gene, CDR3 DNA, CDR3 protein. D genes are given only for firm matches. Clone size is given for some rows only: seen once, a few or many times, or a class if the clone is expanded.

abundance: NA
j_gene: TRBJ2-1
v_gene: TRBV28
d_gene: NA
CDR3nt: TGTGCCAGCAGCCATATGGCGGGGGCAGATGAGCAGTTCTTC
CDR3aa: CASSHMAGADEQFF

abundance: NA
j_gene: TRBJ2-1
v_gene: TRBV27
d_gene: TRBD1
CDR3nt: TGTGCCAGCAGTTCCCCCCCAAACAGGGGGAGTTGGAATGAGCAGTTCTTC
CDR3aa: CASSSPPNRGSWNEQFF

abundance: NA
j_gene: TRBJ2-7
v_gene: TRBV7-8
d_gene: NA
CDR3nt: TGTGCCAGCAGCTTAGGGAGTAGGACATACGAGCAGTACTTC
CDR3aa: CASSLGSRTYEQYF

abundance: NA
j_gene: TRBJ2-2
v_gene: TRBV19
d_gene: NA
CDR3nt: TGTGCCACCCAAATTCCCGGGACAAAAAACACCGGGGAGCTGTTTTTT
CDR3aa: CATQIPGTKNTGELFF

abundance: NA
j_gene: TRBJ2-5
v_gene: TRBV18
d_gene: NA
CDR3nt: TGTGCCAGCTCACCACTGAGAGAAGAGACCCAGTACTTC
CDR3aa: CASSPLREETQYF

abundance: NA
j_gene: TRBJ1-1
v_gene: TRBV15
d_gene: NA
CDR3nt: TGTGCCACCAGCAGAGACAGGCCTACTGAAGCTTTCTTT
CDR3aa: CATSRDRPTEAFF

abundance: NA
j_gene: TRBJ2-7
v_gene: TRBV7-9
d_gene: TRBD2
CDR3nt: TGTGCCAGCAGCTTAGTAGGGGGCTCTAGCGGGAGTTACTCCTACGAGCAGTACTTC
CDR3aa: CASSLVGGSSGSYSYEQYF

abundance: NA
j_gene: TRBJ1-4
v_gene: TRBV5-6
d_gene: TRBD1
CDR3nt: TGTGCCAGCAGAGTAACAGGGGATCAGGAAAAACTGTTTTTT
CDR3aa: CASRVTGDQEKLFF

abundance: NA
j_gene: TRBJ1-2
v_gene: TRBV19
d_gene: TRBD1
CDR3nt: TGTGCCAGTAGTACCACCCCCAGGGGGAACGGCTACACCTTC
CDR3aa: CASSTTPRGNGYTF

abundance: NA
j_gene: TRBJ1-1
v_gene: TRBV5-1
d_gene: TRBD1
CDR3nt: TGCGCCAGCAGCTTGGCGAACCGGGACAGTGAAGCTTTCTTT
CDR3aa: CASSLANRDSEAFF

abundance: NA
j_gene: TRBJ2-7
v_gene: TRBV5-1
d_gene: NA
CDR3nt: TGCGCCAGCACCCTCAGTAGTCCCCTCTACGAGCAGTACTTC
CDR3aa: CASTLSSPLYEQYF

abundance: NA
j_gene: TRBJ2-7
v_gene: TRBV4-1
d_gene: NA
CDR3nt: TGCGCCAGCAGCCAAGTGGGTCCCGCCTACGAGCAGTACTTC
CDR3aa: CASSQVGPAYEQYF

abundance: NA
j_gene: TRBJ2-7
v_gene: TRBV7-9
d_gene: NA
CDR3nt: TGTGCCAGCAGCGCCGATATAGCAGAGCAGTACTTC
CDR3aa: CASSADIAEQYF

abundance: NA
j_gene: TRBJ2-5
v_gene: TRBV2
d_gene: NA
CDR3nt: TGTGCCAGCAGCGAAGGGAATTATGGGACCCAGTACTTC
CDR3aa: CASSEGNYGTQYF

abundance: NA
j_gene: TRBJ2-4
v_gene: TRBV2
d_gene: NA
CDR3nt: TGTGCCAGCAGTGTTCAAGGGAACATTCAGTACTTC
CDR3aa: CASSVQGNIQYF

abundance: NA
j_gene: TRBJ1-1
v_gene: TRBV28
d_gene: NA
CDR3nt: TGTGCCAGCAGTTTATGGGGCGTGGGGCTGGGGGCTTTCTTT
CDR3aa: CASSLWGVGLGAFF

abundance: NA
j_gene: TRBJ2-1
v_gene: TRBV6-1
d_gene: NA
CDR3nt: TGTGCCAGCAGCCAAAGATGGACTGAGCAGTTCTTC
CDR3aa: CASSQRWTEQFF

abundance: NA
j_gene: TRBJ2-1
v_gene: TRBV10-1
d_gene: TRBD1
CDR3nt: TGCGCCAGCAGTGAGTCAAGGGGGCTCTACAATGAGCAGTTCTTC
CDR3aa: CASSESRGLYNEQFF

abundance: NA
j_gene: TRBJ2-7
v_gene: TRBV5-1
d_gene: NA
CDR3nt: TGCGCCAGCAGCTTGGGGACAGCTCTACTAGCGTACGAGCAGTACTTC
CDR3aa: CASSLGTALLAYEQYF

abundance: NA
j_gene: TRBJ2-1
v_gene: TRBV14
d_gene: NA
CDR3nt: TGTGCCAGCAGCCAAGTGAGAGGCAGCTTTTACAATGAGCAGTTCTTC
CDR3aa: CASSQVRGSFYNEQFF

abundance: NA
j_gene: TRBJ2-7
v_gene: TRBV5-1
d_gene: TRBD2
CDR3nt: TGCGCCAGCAGCTTTCTAGCGGAAAACTACGAGCAGTACTTC
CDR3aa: CASSFLAENYEQYF

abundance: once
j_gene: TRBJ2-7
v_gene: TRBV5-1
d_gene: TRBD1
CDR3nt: TGCGCCAGCAAAAGGGGACAGTCAAGCTCCTACGAGCAGTACTTC
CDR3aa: CASKRGQSSSYEQYF

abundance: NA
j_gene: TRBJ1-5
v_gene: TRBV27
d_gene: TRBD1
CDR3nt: TGTGCCAGCAGCCGGACAGGGGGCCTTTCCAATCAGCCCCAGCATTTT
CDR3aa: CASSRTGGLSNQPQHF

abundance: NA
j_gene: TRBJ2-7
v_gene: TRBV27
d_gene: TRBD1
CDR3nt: TGTGCCAGCAGTGGACAGGCTCGCTACGAGCAGTACTTC
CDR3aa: CASSGQARYEQYF

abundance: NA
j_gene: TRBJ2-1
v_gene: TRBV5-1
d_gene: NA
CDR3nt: TGCGCCAGCAGCTTAGCCTCTCCGTCAACGAGTGAGCAGTTCTTC
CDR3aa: CASSLASPSTSEQFF

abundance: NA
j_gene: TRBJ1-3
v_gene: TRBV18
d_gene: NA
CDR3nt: TGTGCCAGCTCACCAACCCCGGGGGACGGAAGATCTGGAAACACCATATATTTT
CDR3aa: CASSPTPGDGRSGNTIYF

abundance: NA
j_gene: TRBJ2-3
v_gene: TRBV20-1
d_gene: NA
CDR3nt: TGCAGTGCTGGTAGTACAGATACGCAGTATTTT
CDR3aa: CSAGSTDTQYF

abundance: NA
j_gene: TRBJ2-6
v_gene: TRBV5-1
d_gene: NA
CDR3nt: TGCGCCAGCAGCGGGAGTACCCGAGGCTCTGGGGCCAACGTCCTGACTTTC
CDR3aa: CASSGSTRGSGANVLTF

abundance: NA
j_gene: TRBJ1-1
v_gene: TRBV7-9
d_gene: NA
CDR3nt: TGTGCCAGCAGCCGAGATTCCGGTGAAGCTTTCTTT
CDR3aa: CASSRDSGEAFF